A selection of T cell receptor beta chains follows, all from one sample in a study of blood T cell repertoires in COVID-19. Method: immunoSEQ multiplex PCR; TCRdb's copy keeps in-frame clones and lacks some. The sample has 200,000 to 300,000 clones; 82% are singletons. The material sequenced was peripheral blood. The receptors were gathered from a woman aged 55-75 years with active or convalescent COVID-19. Each CDR3 is given with its conserved first and last residue. A D gene is named only where the DNA matches it firmly. Expanded clones are given a class, and other clones once, few, many or no size at all.

clone_size: NA; v_call: TRBV30; j_call: TRBJ2-1; d_call: NA; cdr3_aa: CAWSLQGGEQFF; cdr3_nt: TGTGCCTGGAGTCTCCAGGGGGGTGAGCAGTTCTTC
clone_size: NA; v_call: TRBV30; j_call: TRBJ1-4; d_call: NA; cdr3_aa: CAWGETDEKLFF; cdr3_nt: TGTGCCTGGGGGGAGACGGATGAAAAACTGTTTTTT
clone_size: NA; v_call: TRBV10-3; j_call: TRBJ2-5; d_call: TRBD1; cdr3_aa: CAISATGDQETQYF; cdr3_nt: TGTGCCATCAGTGCGACAGGGGATCAAGAGACCCAGTACTTC
clone_size: NA; v_call: TRBV2; j_call: TRBJ2-7; d_call: TRBD2; cdr3_aa: CATTPSGYSYEQYF; cdr3_nt: TGTGCCACCACGCCTAGCGGGTACTCCTACGAGCAGTACTTC
clone_size: NA; v_call: TRBV21-1; j_call: TRBJ1-1; d_call: NA; cdr3_aa: CASSKRATGGVNTEAFF; cdr3_nt: TGTGCCAGCAGCAAAAGGGCAACAGGGGGGGTGAACACTGAAGCTTTCTTT
clone_size: NA; v_call: TRBV7-9; j_call: TRBJ1-2; d_call: TRBD1; cdr3_aa: CASSYQGATNYGYTF; cdr3_nt: TGTGCCAGCAGCTACCAGGGGGCGACTAACTATGGCTACACCTTC
clone_size: NA; v_call: TRBV18; j_call: TRBJ1-1; d_call: NA; cdr3_aa: CASSPGGRNTEAFF; cdr3_nt: TGTGCCAGCTCACCGGGCGGGCGAAACACTGAAGCTTTCTTT
clone_size: NA; v_call: TRBV30; j_call: TRBJ1-4; d_call: NA; cdr3_aa: CAWSPGVPANEKLFF; cdr3_nt: TGTGCCTGGAGCCCGGGGGTTCCGGCTAATGAAAAACTGTTTTTT
clone_size: NA; v_call: TRBV5-1; j_call: TRBJ2-2; d_call: TRBD2; cdr3_aa: CASSLTSGASTGELFF; cdr3_nt: TGCGCCAGCAGCCTGACTAGCGGGGCGTCCACCGGGGAGCTGTTTTTT
clone_size: few; v_call: TRBV27; j_call: TRBJ1-2; d_call: TRBD1; cdr3_aa: CASSRKGQAAYGYTF; cdr3_nt: TGTGCCAGCAGCCGGAAGGGACAGGCGGCCTATGGCTACACCTTC
clone_size: NA; v_call: TRBV7-9; j_call: TRBJ2-7; d_call: NA; cdr3_aa: CASSLELGRITYEQYF; cdr3_nt: TGTGCCAGCAGCTTAGAATTGGGCAGGATTACCTACGAGCAGTACTTC
clone_size: NA; v_call: TRBV6-5; j_call: TRBJ2-2; d_call: TRBD1; cdr3_aa: CASGNRDRNTGELFF; cdr3_nt: TGTGCCAGTGGAAACCGGGACAGGAACACCGGGGAGCTGTTTTTT
clone_size: NA; v_call: TRBV5-4; j_call: TRBJ2-5; d_call: TRBD2; cdr3_aa: CASSPRVAGGETQYF; cdr3_nt: TGTGCCAGCAGCCCCAGGGTAGCGGGGGGTGAGACCCAGTACTTC
clone_size: NA; v_call: TRBV6-6; j_call: TRBJ1-5; d_call: NA; cdr3_aa: CASSYSKAQAHQPQHF; cdr3_nt: TGTGCCAGCAGTTACTCCAAGGCACAGGCACATCAGCCCCAGCATTTT
clone_size: NA; v_call: TRBV19; j_call: TRBJ2-1; d_call: NA; cdr3_aa: CASRGLAQINEQFF; cdr3_nt: TGTGCCTCAAGGGGGCTAGCGCAAATCAATGAGCAGTTCTTC
clone_size: NA; v_call: TRBV6-5; j_call: TRBJ2-2; d_call: NA; cdr3_aa: CASSRTSGAGELFF; cdr3_nt: TGTGCCAGCAGCAGGACGTCGGGGGCCGGGGAGCTGTTTTTT
clone_size: few; v_call: TRBV7-6; j_call: TRBJ1-4; d_call: NA; cdr3_aa: CASSLTRGVATNEKLFF; cdr3_nt: TGTGCCAGCAGCTTAACTCGGGGAGTTGCAACTAATGAAAAACTGTTTTTT
clone_size: NA; v_call: TRBV6-6; j_call: TRBJ1-2; d_call: TRBD1; cdr3_aa: CASNPGQAYGYTF; cdr3_nt: TGTGCCAGCAACCCGGGACAGGCCTATGGCTACACCTTC
clone_size: once; v_call: TRBV7-2; j_call: TRBJ2-1; d_call: NA; cdr3_aa: CASSLGGGEYNEQFF; cdr3_nt: TGTGCCAGCAGCTTAGGCGGGGGCGAGTACAATGAGCAGTTCTTC
clone_size: NA; v_call: TRBV30; j_call: TRBJ1-3; d_call: TRBD1; cdr3_aa: CAWGTGYSGNTIYF; cdr3_nt: TGTGCCTGGGGGACAGGCTACTCTGGAAACACCATATATTTT
clone_size: NA; v_call: TRBV9; j_call: TRBJ2-7; d_call: NA; cdr3_aa: CASSVGPVSYEQYF; cdr3_nt: TGTGCCAGCAGCGTAGGGCCCGTCTCCTACGAGCAGTACTTC
clone_size: once; v_call: TRBV6-5; j_call: TRBJ1-2; d_call: TRBD1; cdr3_aa: CASTKDRKIYGYTF; cdr3_nt: TGTGCCAGCACCAAGGACAGGAAGATCTATGGCTACACCTTC
clone_size: NA; v_call: TRBV6-5; j_call: TRBJ2-1; d_call: TRBD1; cdr3_aa: CASSPGQGNEQFF; cdr3_nt: TGTGCCAGCAGCCCGGGACAGGGTAATGAGCAGTTCTTC
clone_size: NA; v_call: TRBV6-2/TRBV6-3; j_call: TRBJ1-2; d_call: TRBD1; cdr3_aa: CASSPPPGGLNYGYTF; cdr3_nt: TGTGCCAGCAGCCCCCCCCCAGGGGGCCTCAACTATGGCTACACCTTC
clone_size: few; v_call: TRBV6-2/TRBV6-3; j_call: TRBJ2-2; d_call: NA; cdr3_aa: CASSYPSGGPNTGELFF; cdr3_nt: TGTGCCAGCAGTTACCCGTCGGGGGGCCCGAACACCGGGGAGCTGTTTTTT
clone_size: once; v_call: TRBV5-4; j_call: TRBJ1-1; d_call: TRBD1; cdr3_aa: CASSLGTGGQNTEAFF; cdr3_nt: TGTGCCAGCAGCTTGGGGACAGGGGGCCAGAACACTGAAGCTTTCTTT
clone_size: NA; v_call: TRBV9; j_call: TRBJ1-1; d_call: NA; cdr3_aa: CASSVGGGARVNTEAFF; cdr3_nt: TGTGCCAGCAGCGTAGGAGGAGGAGCCCGCGTGAACACTGAAGCTTTCTTT
clone_size: NA; v_call: TRBV4-1; j_call: TRBJ2-2; d_call: TRBD2; cdr3_aa: CASSTRTSGGRGGELFF; cdr3_nt: TGCGCCAGCAGCACCCGGACTAGCGGGGGGCGGGGCGGGGAGCTGTTTTTT
clone_size: NA; v_call: TRBV29-1; j_call: TRBJ2-7; d_call: NA; cdr3_aa: CSVEGQAYEQYF; cdr3_nt: TGCAGCGTTGAGGGACAAGCATACGAGCAGTACTTC
clone_size: NA; v_call: TRBV11-3; j_call: TRBJ2-7; d_call: TRBD2; cdr3_aa: CASSFAGTTDHEQYF; cdr3_nt: TGTGCCAGCAGCTTCGCCGGGACTACTGACCACGAGCAGTACTTC
clone_size: NA; v_call: TRBV7-9; j_call: TRBJ1-1; d_call: NA; cdr3_aa: CASSLGGGYRTEAFF; cdr3_nt: TGTGCCAGCAGCTTAGGTGGGGGGTATAGGACTGAAGCTTTCTTT
clone_size: NA; v_call: TRBV7-2; j_call: TRBJ1-1; d_call: TRBD1; cdr3_aa: CASTDQGGVTEAFF; cdr3_nt: TGTGCCAGCACCGACCAGGGGGGCGTCACTGAAGCTTTCTTT
clone_size: NA; v_call: TRBV5-1; j_call: TRBJ1-1; d_call: NA; cdr3_aa: CASSPGGGTNTEAFF; cdr3_nt: TGCGCCAGCAGCCCCGGCGGGGGGACGAACACTGAAGCTTTCTTT
clone_size: NA; v_call: TRBV30; j_call: TRBJ1-1; d_call: TRBD1; cdr3_aa: CACPGQGGTEAFF; cdr3_nt: TGTGCCTGCCCAGGACAGGGGGGCACTGAAGCTTTCTTT
clone_size: NA; v_call: TRBV5-1; j_call: TRBJ1-3; d_call: TRBD1; cdr3_aa: CASSSGQVSGNTIYF; cdr3_nt: TGCGCCAGCAGCTCCGGACAGGTCTCTGGAAACACCATATATTTT
clone_size: NA; v_call: TRBV9; j_call: TRBJ2-3; d_call: TRBD2; cdr3_aa: CASSLGTSGGPPDTQYF; cdr3_nt: TGTGCCAGCAGCCTGGGGACTAGCGGGGGGCCCCCAGATACGCAGTATTTT
clone_size: NA; v_call: TRBV5-1; j_call: TRBJ2-7; d_call: TRBD1; cdr3_aa: CASSGQGYYEQYF; cdr3_nt: TGCGCCAGCAGCGGACAGGGTTACTACGAGCAGTACTTC
clone_size: NA; v_call: TRBV7-2; j_call: TRBJ1-2; d_call: NA; cdr3_aa: CASSPQTANYGYTF; cdr3_nt: TGTGCCAGCAGCCCCCAGACAGCTAACTATGGCTACACCTTC
clone_size: NA; v_call: TRBV2; j_call: TRBJ1-5; d_call: NA; cdr3_aa: CASREEINQPQHF; cdr3_nt: TGTGCCAGCAGGGAGGAGATCAATCAGCCCCAGCATTTT
clone_size: few; v_call: TRBV27; j_call: TRBJ2-7; d_call: TRBD2; cdr3_aa: CASSLSRGSYEQYF; cdr3_nt: TGTGCCAGCAGTTTATCGCGGGGGTCCTACGAGCAGTACTTC